This entry features one T cell receptor (beta chain) sequence. The entry originates in a study of T cells expressing NK-cell markers. The CDR3 extends over 13 amino acids. The germline gives CDR1 SGHRS, CDR2 YFSETQ. TCRdb reprocessed the 5' RACE reads, keeping one entry per CDR3 protein, no DNA. Its table records more than 90,000 distinct CDR3 sequences. The chain is built from TRBV5-1 and TRBJ1-2. This receptor was taken from a woman aged 18-70 years in good health. Material for sequencing was blood T cells: a sorted CD56 or NKG2C T cell subset, CD4+ or CD8+ T cells, or bulk PBMC T cells (not recorded which). The CDR3 here is CASSLVRSDGYTF. Full variable domain (rest looked up from reference TRBV5-1 and TRBJ1-2): KAGVTQTPRYLIKTRGQQVTLSCSPISGHRSVSWYQQTPGQGLQFLFEYFSETQRNKGNFPGRFSGRQFSNSRSEMNVSTLELGDSALYLCASSLVRSDGYTFGSGTRLTVV.